This entry concerns a single T cell receptor beta chain. The sample comes from a study of blood T cell repertoires in COVID-19. Looking at the study overall: Researchers got acute and convalescent COVID-19 samples from the United States, Italy and Spain. Nucleic acid was either cDNA or gDNA, and it came from T cells, B-cell-depleted T cells, or PBMCs.

The CDR3 covers 16 residues. V shed 0 bases and J shed 1 base, with 10 bases lying between them. From germline, CDR1 is SGHDT and CDR2 YYEEEE. Original handling: The assay estimated nucleated cells by amplifying reference gene primers. The protocol was immunoSEQ multiplex PCR, while the TCRdb copy is restricted to in-frame clones and leaves out a portion. Clone size and V and J calls were adopted from that table, with D and trimming inferred from the DNA. The data show fewer than 110,000 clones, roughly 90% seen once. The V and J genes are TRBV5-6 and TRBJ2-2; D ambiguous. The specimen was peripheral blood. The sequence was collected from a man aged 40-50 years with active or convalescent COVID-19. CDR3 region: CASSLAGSGNTGELFF. The CDR3 DNA follows: TGTGCCAGCAGCTTGGCCGGATCAGGGAACACCGGGGAGCTGTTTTTT.